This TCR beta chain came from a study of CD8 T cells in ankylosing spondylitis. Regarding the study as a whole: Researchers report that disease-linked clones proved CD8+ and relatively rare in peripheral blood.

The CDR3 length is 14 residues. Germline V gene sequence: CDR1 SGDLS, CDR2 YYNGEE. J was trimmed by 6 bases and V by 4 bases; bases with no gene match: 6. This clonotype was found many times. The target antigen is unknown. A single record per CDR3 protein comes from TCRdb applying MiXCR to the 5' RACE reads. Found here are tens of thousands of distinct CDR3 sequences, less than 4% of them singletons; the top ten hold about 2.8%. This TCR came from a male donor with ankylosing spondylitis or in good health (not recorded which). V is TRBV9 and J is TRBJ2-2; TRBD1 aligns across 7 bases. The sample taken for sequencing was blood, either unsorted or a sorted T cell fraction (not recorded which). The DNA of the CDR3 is TGTGCCAGCAGCCCTCGGACAGGTTCCGGGGAGCTGTTTTTT. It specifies CASSPRTGSGELFF.